Sequencing of this TCR beta chain was carried out in a study of T cell responses to AZD1222 COVID-19 vaccine. Study findings and constraints: Donors skewed white British and female; clonal diversity was possibly underestimated. Close to half of all spike-specific TCRs reportedly target regions of the variants that are unmutated.

The length of the CDR3 is 16 residues. The V and J ends lost 3 bases and 3 bases, in that order; junction bases with no gene match: 2. In germline, CDR1 is SGHDN, CDR2 FVKESK. This clone occurred once. The antigen remains unidentified. Clones were sequenced by immunoSEQ multiplex PCR, and TCRdb holds only the in-frame ones, with some missing. The sample has around 99,000 clones, around 94% seen once. The origin of this receptor is an adult in good health. The chain couples TRBV14 to TRBJ2-3, with 14 bases that match TRBD2. This material consisted of peripheral blood, taken on day 0 of AZD1222 vaccination. For the CDR3, the DNA is TGTGCCAGCAGCCACGGGACTAGCGGGAGAACAGATACGCAGTATTTT. This translates into CASSHGTSGRTDTQYF.